One and the same sample provided the 5 T cell receptor beta chains below, sequenced in a study of cytomegalovirus exposure and HLA in healthy donors. Assay: immunoSEQ multiplex PCR; the TCRdb copy retains only in-frame clones and omits some. The sample has 120,000 or so clones, roughly 95% seen once. Sequenced material: PBMCs. The receptors were sampled from a man aged 18 to 29 in good health and CMV-seronegative.

This clone was seen once. This chain joins TRBV11-1 and TRBJ1-1; 8 bases line up with TRBD1. Looked up from germline, CDR1 is SGHAT and CDR2 is FQDESV (reference sequence). V was clipped by 5 bases and J by 8 bases; unmatched bases: 13. This CDR3 is 15 amino acids long. The CDR3 region has the DNA TGTGCCAGCAGCGCCAGACAGGGGCCGATGTTCGAAGCTTTCTTT. It specifies CASSARQGPMFEAFF.

This chain uses TRBV2 with TRBJ2-1; TRBD2 matches at 8 bases. V was clipped by 3 bases and J by 3 bases; unmatched bases: 1. Germline V lookup: CDR1 SNHLY, CDR2 FYNNEI. This CDR3 is 14 amino acids long. The CDR3 DNA reads as TGTGCCAGCAGTGACCGGGAGGGCTACAATGAGCAGTTCTTC. It translates to CASSDREGYNEQFF.

The V gene is TRBV6-6, the J gene TRBJ2-7; 9 positions match TRBD2. Germline CDR1 reads MNHNY; CDR2 reads SVGAGI (reference sequence). After removal of 5 bases from V and 3 bases from J, the junction contained 5 bases not matched to a gene. The CDR3 runs to 14 residues. The CDR3 region is CASSISGSGYEQYF. In DNA, the CDR3 is TGTGCCAGCAGTATTAGCGGGAGTGGCTACGAGCAGTACTTC.

The gene calls are TRBV28 and TRBJ2-7, with TRBD1 matching over 10 bases. The ends lost 6 bases at V and 4 bases at J; junction bases unmatched: 12. Germline values: CDR1 MDHEN, CDR2 SYDVKM. This CDR3 region has 16 residues. This chain's CDR3 is CASRSPGTGEKYEQYF. CDR3 bases: TGTGCCAGCAGGTCTCCCGGGACAGGGGAGAAATACGAGCAGTACTTC.

This chain links TRBV7-2 with TRBJ1-4, with a weak D call TRBD1 (5 bases). Trimming took 4 bases from V and 7 from J, leaving 13 bases between them. The CDR3 is 14 amino acids. Germline V gene lookup returns CDR1 SGHTA and CDR2 FQGNSA. The CDR3 DNA is TGTGCCAGCAGCTCGGGACTATCATCTGAAAAACTGTTTTTT. Translated: CASSSGLSSEKLFF.